The clone carrying this TCR beta chain was detected many times. This sample was taken from a study of response to subunit inactivated influenza vaccine. The CDR3 sequence is 14 residues long. The V gene's germline CDR1 is MDHEN and CDR2 SYDVKM. V was shortened by 5 bases and J by 4 bases, with 11 bases between the two germline ends. One entry per CDR3 protein results from TCRdb running MiXCR on the RT-PCR reads. The profile shows more than 550,000 distinct CDR3 sequences, about 10% of them singletons. These sequences were also reported in another study, on T cells expressing NK-cell markers. That study adds: The authors made TCR beta cDNA libraries by 5'RACE template switching. This switching added a universal primer site and UMIs. Underlying the TCR beta repertoires were sorted CD3+CD56+NKG2C+, CD3+CD56+NKG2C- and CD3+CD56-NKG2C+ T cells. Seven HCMV-seropositive donors and one seronegative donor made up the eight sequenced donors. For several experiments, T cell sorting was restricted to the alpha-beta TCR population by means of an anti-gamma-delta TCR antibody. Where a handful of donors were concerned, these clonotypes also led the CD3+CD56-NKG2C+ fraction.

The chain links TRBV28 to TRBJ2-2; TRBD2 might be the D (5 bases). The starting material was PBMCs from blood, obtained on the day of vaccination. This TCR came from a man in his forties or fifties who received an inactivated influenza vaccine. CDR3 protein: CASSPGLSTGELFF. Here the CDR3 DNA reads TGTGCCAGCAGTCCAGGACTTTCCACCGGGGAGCTGTTTTTT.